A selection of T cell receptor beta chains follows, all from one sample in a study of CD8+CD57+ T cells in acquired aplastic anemia. TCRdb itself ran the reads through MiXCR, one entry per CDR3 protein. The data hold roughly 150,000 distinct CDR3 sequences, with under 55% observed a single time. Sequencing was done on a sample of sorted CD4+, CD8+, or CD8+CD57+ T cells (not recorded which) from PBMCs. These TCRs come from a human donor with aplastic anemia. CDR3s include the opening cysteine and the closing phenylalanine or tryptophan. D genes are given only for firm matches. Clone size is not always given. Where it is, it says once, few, many or a class for expanded clones.

d_call	cdr3_length	v_call	clone_size	j_call	cdr3_aa	cdr3_nt
-	14	TRBV19	once	TRBJ1-5	CATTLAGSNQPQHF	TGTGCCACCACCCTCGCCGGTAGCAATCAGCCCCAGCATTTT
-	16	TRBV12-3/TRBV12-4	-	TRBJ1-1	CASSRPSGGGNTEAFF	TGTGCCAGCAGCCGCCCCTCTGGTGGGGGGAACACTGAAGCTTTCTTT
-	13	TRBV20-1	many	TRBJ2-5	CSARADSQETQYF	TGCAGTGCTAGAGCGGACAGCCAAGAGACCCAGTACTTC
TRBD2	18	TRBV20-1	many	TRBJ2-7	CSVPRGLAGAVISHEQYF	TGCAGTGTCCCCCGGGGGCTAGCGGGAGCTGTCATTTCCCACGAGCAGTACTTC
-	13	TRBV20-1	-	TRBJ1-5	CSASHGANQPQHF	TGCAGTGCTAGTCACGGAGCCAATCAGCCCCAGCATTTT
TRBD2	19	TRBV7-3	many	TRBJ2-2	CASSLMVASGRASTGELFF	TGTGCCAGCAGCTTAATGGTGGCTAGCGGGAGGGCCAGCACCGGGGAGCTGTTTTTT
-	13	TRBV12-3/TRBV12-4	many	TRBJ1-2	CASSRDTSTGYTF	TGTGCCAGCAGCCGGGACACCTCTACGGGCTACACCTTC
TRBD1	16	TRBV7-6	-	TRBJ2-1	CASSARDSFSYNEQFF	TGTGCCAGCAGCGCTCGGGACAGCTTCTCCTACAATGAGCAGTTCTTC
TRBD1	15	TRBV7-9	-	TRBJ1-1	CASSLGDRTNTEAFF	TGTGCCAGCAGCTTAGGGGACAGGACGAACACTGAAGCTTTCTTT
-	14	TRBV19	many	TRBJ2-7	CASSRGQSSYEQYF	TGTGCCAGTAGTAGAGGACAGAGCTCCTACGAGCAGTACTTC